This TCR beta chain was profiled in a study of shared clonotypes between healthy human individuals. A deep-level run was used for the assay. TCRdb keeps only in-frame clones here, not all; method: immunoSEQ multiplex PCR. Of around 510,000 clones listed, about 96% were seen once; the top ten hold approximately 0.06%. All donors qualified as healthy HIV-negative adults and had experienced no recent acute infections or vaccinations. The donor cohort consisted entirely of Caucasian adults residing in Nashville, Tennessee. V was clipped by 4 bases and J by 9 bases; unmatched bases: 5. The V gene's germline CDR1 is SGDLS and CDR2 YYNGEE. The CDR3 runs to 13 residues. This clone has a handful of counts.

What was sequenced was naive CD4+ T cells sorted from blood. The subset is: CD45RA+ positively selected. The clonotype originates from a young woman in good health. J is TRBJ2-3 and V is TRBV9, with 10 nucleotides matching TRBD2. CDR3 DNA: TGTGCCAGCAGCTCCCCTAGCGGGGGAACGCAGTATTTT. It yields the protein CASSSPSGGTQYF.